The source of this T cell receptor (beta chain) is a study of blood T cell repertoires in COVID-19. Background on the study: Specimens from acute and convalescent COVID-19 originated in the United States, Italy and Spain. Sources were T cells, B-cell-depleted T cells, or PBMCs; the material itself was cDNA or gDNA.

Original data processing: From reference gene primer amplification, estimates of nucleated cell counts were derived. The repertoire was sequenced with immunoSEQ multiplex PCR; TCRdb's copy has only in-frame clones and lacks some. V and J calls and clone size come straight from that table; D and trimming were deduced from the DNA. The sample shows roughly 230,000 clones, about four fifths of them seen only once. The sequencing sample was made of peripheral blood. This clonotype was obtained from a man aged 40-55 years with active or convalescent COVID-19.

The CDR3 nucleotides are TGTGCCATCAGTGGTTCTAACAGGGGACCCAATGAGCAGTTCTTC. This translates into CAISGSNRGPNEQFF. This chain uses TRBV10-3 with TRBJ2-1, with 7 bases fitting TRBD1. V lost 4 bases, J lost 6 bases, and 9 bases stayed unmatched. Germline values: CDR1 ENHRY, CDR2 SYGVKD. This CDR3 is built from 15 residues.